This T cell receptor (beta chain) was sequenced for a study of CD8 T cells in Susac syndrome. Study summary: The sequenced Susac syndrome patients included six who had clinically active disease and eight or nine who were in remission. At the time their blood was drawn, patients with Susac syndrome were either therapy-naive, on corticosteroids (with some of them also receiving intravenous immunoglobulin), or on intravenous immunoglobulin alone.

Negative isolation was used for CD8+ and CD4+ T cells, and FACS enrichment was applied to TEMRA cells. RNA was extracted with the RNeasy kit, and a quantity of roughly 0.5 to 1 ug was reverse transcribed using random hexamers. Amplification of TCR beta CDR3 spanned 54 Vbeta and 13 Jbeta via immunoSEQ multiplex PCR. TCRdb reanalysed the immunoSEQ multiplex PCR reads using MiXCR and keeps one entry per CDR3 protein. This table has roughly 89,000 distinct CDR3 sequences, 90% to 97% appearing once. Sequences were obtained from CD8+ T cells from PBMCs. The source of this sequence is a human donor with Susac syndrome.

CDR3 in amino acids: CASGQAEKSTDTQYF. The CDR3 DNA reads as TGTGCCAGCGGGCAGGCGGAGAAAAGCACAGATACGCAGTATTTT. The chain uses TRBV28 and TRBJ2-3; unclear D gene. The germline V gene encodes CDR1 MDHEN and CDR2 SYDVKM. V was shortened by 8 bases and J by 0 bases, with 15 bases between the two germline ends. This CDR3 contains 15 residues.